Listed here are 29 T cell receptor beta chains from one sample, sequenced in a study of beta chain features in type 1 diabetes. Expressed TCRB transcripts were sequenced, since all the RNA that had been isolated was reverse transcribed. Using immunoSEQ multiplex PCR, the repertoire was profiled, and TCRdb retains in-frame clones only, with some absent. The data contain 500,000 to 650,000 clones, around 12% of them seen just once; the ten biggest clones take up 0.095% to 0.15%. Which antigens these TCRs recognize remains unknown. Study-wide results and caveats: Moderately but significantly shorter TCRB CDR3s were found in Type 1 diabetes patients in all four CD4+ subsets.

The specimen sequenced was naive CD4+ T cells from blood. Source of these receptors: a man in his thirties or forties with type 1 diabetes.

This clone was picked up a small number of times. The V and J genes are TRBV9 and TRBJ1-2; D gene ambiguous. This CDR3 spans 13 amino acids. V was cut by 4 bases and J by 5 bases, with 12 bases left in between. Germline CDR1 and CDR2: SGDLS and YYNGEE. The CDR3: CASSLGRWYGYTF. The CDR3 DNA reads as TGTGCCAGCAGCCTCGGACGCTGGTATGGCTACACCTTC.

V is TRBV7-7 and J is TRBJ2-7; D may correspond to TRBD1 or TRBD2 (5 bases each). This CDR3 spans 14 amino acids. Trimming removed 5 bases at V and 1 base at J, with 12 bases between. Germline CDR1 SSHAT, CDR2 FNYEAQ (reference sequence). The CDR3 spells CASSRDVGSYEQYF. The CDR3 DNA sequence: TGTGCCAGCAGCCGGGACGTTGGATCCTACGAGCAGTACTTC.

V and J are TRBV2 and TRBJ1-5, with unresolved D. Per germline, CDR1 SNHLY and CDR2 FYNNEI. The CDR3 contains 14 residues. Trimming cost V 4 bases and J 8 bases, with 15 bases left between them. The CDR3 DNA reads TGTGCCAGCAGTGTAAGGAGAGCGAGGGAGCCCCAGCATTTT. It encodes CASSVRRAREPQHF.

The J gene is TRBJ2-3, the V gene TRBV7-2, with D possibly TRBD1 on 6 matching bases. Germline values: CDR1 SGHTA, CDR2 FQGNSA. Trimming took 3 bases from V and 2 from J, leaving 9 bases between them. The CDR3 spans 14 residues. The DNA for the CDR3 is TGTGCCAGCAGCTTCGGACAGTACACAGATACGCAGTATTTT. Protein sequence: CASSFGQYTDTQYF.

This clone was detected only a few times. Other DNA sequences in this specimen translate into the identical CDR3. V is TRBV19 and J is TRBJ1-1; no clear D gene. The CDR3 totals 13 residues. The germline CDR1 and CDR2 sequences are LNHDA and SQIVND (reference sequence). V was trimmed by 3 bases and J by 1 base, leaving 6 bases between them. CDR3 sequence: CASSMGRNTEAFF. The CDR3 coding sequence is TGTGCCAGTAGTATGGGTAGGAACACTGAAGCTTTCTTT.

The V gene is TRBV7-2, the J gene TRBJ1-2; D might be TRBD1 (5 bases). Germline V gene data show CDR1 as SGHTA and CDR2 as FQGNSA. The V end was cut by 4 bases, the J end by 2 bases, with 11 bases between. This CDR3 spans 14 amino acids. The CDR3 spells CASSYDRDNYGYTF. The CDR3 region has the DNA TGTGCCAGCAGCTATGACCGGGACAACTATGGCTACACCTTC.

This clone appeared a few times. The chain joins TRBV7-2 to TRBJ1-3; D gene unclear. The CDR3 has 15 amino acids. CDR1 and CDR2 from the germline V gene are SGHTA and FQGNSA. V dropped 0 bases and J dropped 0 bases, with 6 bases sitting between them. In DNA form, the CDR3 reads TGTGCCAGCAGCTTAGCTGGGGACTCTGGAAACACCATATATTTT. It specifies CASSLAGDSGNTIYF.

The chain couples TRBV5-6 to TRBJ2-7; 7 nucleotides match TRBD1. The germline V gene has CDR1 SGHDT and CDR2 YYEEEE. Trimming at V came to 2 bases and at J to 0 bases, leaving 2 bases not matched to a gene. This CDR3 spans 14 amino acids. The CDR3: CASSLTGVSYEQYF. The DNA of the CDR3 is TGTGCCAGCAGCTTAACAGGGGTCTCCTACGAGCAGTACTTC.

This clone was observed a handful of times. As DNA, the CDR3 is TGTGCCAGCAGACTATGGACAGGGGGATACAATGAGCAGTTCTTC. Translating gives CASRLWTGGYNEQFF. The chain joins TRBV28 to TRBJ2-1; 10 nucleotides match TRBD1. V gave up 6 bases and J gave up 4 bases; unmatched junction bases: 6. Germline V CDR1 and CDR2: MDHEN, SYDVKM. The CDR3 is made up of 15 amino acids.

This clone was picked up a small number of times. The J gene is TRBJ2-1, the V gene TRBV6-5; 8 nucleotides agree with TRBD2. The germline V gene encodes CDR1 MNHEY and CDR2 SVGAGI. The V segment lost 4 bases and the J segment 1 base; nucleotides outside the gene matches: 3. The CDR3 sequence is 15 residues long. This CDR3 reads CASSFRGGSYNEQFF. CDR3 nucleotide sequence: TGTGCCAGCAGTTTTCGGGGGGGGTCCTACAATGAGCAGTTCTTC.

The rearrangement uses TRBV6-5 and TRBJ2-7; 8 positions agree with TRBD1. Germline CDR1 MNHEY, CDR2 SVGAGI. The CDR3 is 14 amino acids. V shed 1 base, J shed 7 bases, and the junction held 6 bases outside the gene matches. CDR3 in amino acids: CASSYFQGASEQYF. Here the CDR3 DNA reads TGTGCCAGCAGTTACTTTCAGGGGGCGAGTGAGCAGTACTTC.

As for this clone: Other DNA sequences in the sample encode the same CDR3. V and J are TRBV5-1 and TRBJ2-7, with D possibly TRBD1 on 6 matching bases. V was trimmed by 2 bases and J by 3 bases, leaving 9 bases between them. The CDR3 is 13 amino acids. Germline CDR1 is SGHRS and CDR2 is YFSETQ. This chain's CDR3 is CASSFEGGYEQYF. The CDR3 coding sequence is TGCGCCAGCAGCTTTGAAGGGGGCTACGAGCAGTACTTC.

The chain links TRBV10-2 to TRBJ2-3, with TRBD1 matching over 10 bases. V lost 9 bases and J lost 6; bases outside the gene matches: 9. Germline lookup yields CDR1 WSHSY and CDR2 SAAADI. The CDR3 length is 14 residues. CDR3 amino acids: CASSSTGGADTQYF. In DNA, the CDR3 is TGCGCCAGTTCATCGACAGGGGGCGCGGATACGCAGTATTTT.

This clone was counted between two and nine times. The V and J genes are TRBV27 and TRBJ2-7, with TRBD1 identical over 7 bases. This CDR3 has 13 residues. The V gene's germline CDR1 is MNHEY and CDR2 SMNVEV (reference sequence). After removal of 6 bases from V and 1 base from J, the junction contained 3 bases not matched to a gene. The CDR3 DNA reads as TGTGCCAGCAGCTCGGACAGGTCCTACGAGCAGTACTTC. Translating gives CASSSDRSYEQYF.

This clone turned up a few times. The rearrangement links TRBV5-1 to TRBJ2-7; 7 bases line up with TRBD2. The J segment lost 0 bases and the V segment lost 5 bases, leaving 5 bases of the junction unmatched. Looked up from germline, CDR1 is SGHRS and CDR2 is YFSETQ. This CDR3 has 14 amino acids. The CDR3 is CASSTGGSSYEQYF. CDR3 DNA: TGCGCCAGCAGTACTGGCGGGAGCTCCTACGAGCAGTACTTC. Looking up the rest from reference TRBV5-1 and TRBJ2-7 gives the full variable domain: KAGVTQTPRYLIKTRGQQVTLSCSPISGHRSVSWYQQTPGQGLQFLFEYFSETQRNKGNFPGRFSGRQFSNSRSEMNVSTLELGDSALYLCASSTGGSSYEQYFGPGTRLTVT.

This chain connects TRBV30 to TRBJ2-5, with a weak D call TRBD1 (5 bases). This CDR3 contains 13 residues. Trimming left V 3 bases short and J 2 bases short, with 10 bases between. The germline V gene has CDR1 GTSNPN and CDR2 SVGIG (reference sequence). CDR3 sequence reads: CAWSRTRQETQYF. The CDR3, as DNA: TGTGCCTGGAGCAGGACAAGGCAAGAGACCCAGTACTTC.

V and J are TRBV9 and TRBJ2-7; D is unresolved. The CDR3 loop spans 14 amino acids. Germline V lookup: CDR1 SGDLS, CDR2 YYNGEE. Trimming removed 2 bases at V and 1 base at J, with 10 bases between. The CDR3 protein is CASSVRTDSYEQYF. The DNA for the CDR3 is TGTGCCAGCAGCGTTCGGACGGATTCCTACGAGCAGTACTTC.

This chain uses TRBV5-1 with TRBJ2-7; perhaps TRBD2 as D (5 bases). V was clipped by 5 bases and J by 3 bases, with 21 bases between them. CDR3 length: 16 residues. From germline, CDR1 is SGHRS and CDR2 YFSETQ. The CDR3 region has the DNA TGCGCCAGCAGTCTAGCCCCGGCGAGTGAGGGCTACGAGCAGTACTTC. Protein sequence: CASSLAPASEGYEQYF.

The chain employs TRBV4-3 and TRBJ1-3; TRBD1 matches 7 bases. Germline V gene sequence: CDR1 LGHNA, CDR2 YSLEER. With 4 bases clipped from V and 2 bases from J, the junction kept 5 bases outside the gene matches. CDR3 length: 15 amino acids. CDR3 nucleotides: TGCGCCAGCAGCCGCGCCGGGACAGCTGGAAACACCATATATTTT. Its translation is CASSRAGTAGNTIYF.

This clone was detected a few times. V is TRBV7-2 and J is TRBJ1-5; TRBD1 agrees at 9 bases. J lost 7 bases, V lost 1 base, and 2 bases had no gene match. This CDR3 contains 14 residues. CDR1 and CDR2 (germline): SGHTA, FQGNSA. This CDR3 is CASSLGQGEQPQHF. The CDR3 nucleotides read TGTGCCAGCAGCTTAGGACAGGGGGAACAGCCCCAGCATTTT.

This clone was recorded a few times. V is TRBV18 and J is TRBJ2-7; D not resolved. The CDR3 loop spans 14 amino acids. V was shortened by 3 bases and J by 3 bases, with 12 bases between the two germline ends. The V gene's germline CDR1 is KGHSH and CDR2 LQKENI. The CDR3 DNA is TGTGCCAGCTCACCTGGTTTATCGGTCTACGAGCAGTACTTC. Translation: CASSPGLSVYEQYF. The whole variable domain, filled in from reference TRBV18 and TRBJ2-7, reads NAGVMQNPRHLVRRRGQEARLRCSPMKGHSHVYWYRQLPEEGLKFMVYLQKENIIDESGMPKERFSAEFPKEGPSILRIQQVVRGDSAAYFCASSPGLSVYEQYFGPGTRLTVT.

The gene calls are TRBV5-1 and TRBJ2-2; 8 bases line up with TRBD1. The germline CDR1 and CDR2 sequences are SGHRS and YFSETQ. CDR3 length equals 15 residues. V lost 4 bases, J lost 5 bases, and 7 bases stayed unmatched. The CDR3 bases are TGCGCCAGCAGCGACCGACAGGGGTCGACCGGGGAGCTGTTTTTT. The encoded protein is CASSDRQGSTGELFF.

The table lists this clone with a few counts. The CDR3 here is CASSPQDVSYGYTF. CDR3 bases: TGTGCCAGCTCACCCCAGGACGTTTCCTATGGCTACACCTTC. The chain has TRBV18 and TRBJ1-2; no reliable D call. This CDR3 comprises 14 residues. The germline CDR1 and CDR2 sequences are KGHSH and LQKENI. V lost 3 bases and J lost 4, with 12 bases in between.

The chain uses TRBV2 and TRBJ1-6; 7 bases agree with TRBD1. V lost 3 bases and J lost 7; bases outside the gene matches: 3. The CDR3 runs to 14 residues. From germline, CDR1 is SNHLY and CDR2 FYNNEI. The CDR3 nucleotides are TGTGCCAGCAGTGAGACAGGGTTGAATTCACCCCTCCACTTT. The encoded protein is CASSETGLNSPLHF.

V usage is TRBV10-3 and J usage is TRBJ1-6, with TRBD1 identical over 8 bases. Germline V gene lookup returns CDR1 ENHRY and CDR2 SYGVKD. Trimming cost V 5 bases and J 5 bases; bases outside gene matches: 5. The CDR3 consists of 15 residues. DNA for the CDR3: TGTGCCATCAGTATACAGGGGGAGAATAATTCACCCCTCCACTTT. As protein: CAISIQGENNSPLHF.

This chain joins TRBV4-3 and TRBJ2-2; possibly TRBD1 for D (6 bases). The CDR3 has 16 residues. The germline V and J ends were trimmed by 2 bases and 7 bases, with 17 bases remaining between them. The germline gives CDR1 LGHNA, CDR2 YSLEER. In DNA, the CDR3 is TGCGCCAGCAGCCAAACCGGGGCCAGGGGTGGCGGGGAGCTGTTTTTT. It encodes CASSQTGARGGGELFF.

V gene TRBV27 combines with J gene TRBJ2-6, with TRBD1 matching 10 bases. The V gene's germline CDR1 is MNHEY and CDR2 SMNVEV (reference sequence). Losses at the gene ends were 7 bases for V and 1 base for J; bases not matched to a gene: 4. The CDR3 extends over 16 amino acids. The CDR3 bases are TGTGCCAGCAAGGGACAGGGGCTATCTGGGGCCAACGTCCTGACTTTC. This codes for CASKGQGLSGANVLTF.

This clone was counted a few times. V usage is TRBV7-9 and J usage is TRBJ1-5; perhaps TRBD1 as D (5 bases). The V gene's germline CDR1 is SEHNR and CDR2 FQNEAQ (reference sequence). The V end lost 5 bases, the J end lost 5 bases, and 10 bases lay between the germline ends. This CDR3 is built from 13 residues. CDR3 nucleotide sequence: TGTGCCAGCAGCACTAGAGGGGATCAGCCCCAGCATTTT. It yields the protein CASSTRGDQPQHF.

V gene TRBV4-2 combines with J gene TRBJ2-7, with D perhaps given as TRBD1 or TRBD2 (5 bases each). The length of the CDR3 is 14 residues. CDR1 is LGHNA, CDR2 YNFKEQ, per germline. The V gene lost 1 base and the J gene lost 0 bases, with 7 bases spanning the gap. CDR3 in amino acids: CASSQGDVSYEQYF. DNA for the CDR3: TGTGCCAGCAGCCAAGGGGACGTCTCCTACGAGCAGTACTTC.